A single sample gave rise to the 4 T cell receptor beta chains below, sequenced in a study of brain T cells in children with intractable seizures. Only in-frame clones appear in the TCRdb table, and some are missing; sequencing was by immunoSEQ multiplex PCR. The table lists about 20,000 clones, approximately 94% of them singletons. Source: peripheral blood, taken at surgery. The receptor source for this set is a boy under 18 with focal cortical dysplasia and intractable seizures.

The genes are TRBV3-1 (or the pseudogene TRBV3-2) and TRBJ1-1; 7 nucleotides agree with TRBD1. This CDR3 has 15 residues. V gave up 3 bases and J gave up 1 base; unmatched junction bases: 5. From germline, CDR1 is LGHDT and CDR2 YNNKEL (reference sequence). The CDR3 nucleotides read TGTGCCAGCAGCCACTTCCAGGGGGGGAACACTGAAGCTTTCTTT. Translated, it gives CASSHFQGGNTEAFF.

The chain recombines TRBV4-2 with TRBJ2-6; D gene unclear. The ends were cut back, 0 bases at V and 0 bases at J, with 12 bases in the middle. The CDR3 totals 18 residues. Per the germline V gene, CDR1 is LGHNA and CDR2 is YNFKEQ. The CDR3 DNA follows: TGTGCCAGCAGCCAAGAGGGCCGGGCCATCTCTGGGGCCAACGTCCTGACTTTC. It codes for CASSQEGRAISGANVLTF.

The chain carries TRBV19 and TRBJ1-1, with a tentative D call TRBD1 (5 bases). Germline CDR1 and CDR2: LNHDA and SQIVND (reference sequence). V gave up 4 bases and J gave up 0 bases, with 9 bases separating them. The CDR3 length is 14 residues. The CDR3 region is CASSRKTVNTEAFF. Written as DNA, the CDR3 is TGTGCCAGTAGTAGAAAGACAGTGAACACTGAAGCTTTCTTT. The full variable domain, completed using reference TRBV19 and TRBJ1-1, is DGGITQSPKYLFRKEGQNVTLSCEQNLNHDAMYWYRQDPGQGLRLIYYSQIVNDFQKGDIAEGYSVSREKKESFPLTVTSAQKNPTAFYLCASSRKTVNTEAFFGQGTRLTVV.

The V gene is TRBV10-2, the J gene TRBJ2-3, with a tentative D call TRBD2 (6 bases). The CDR3 runs to 13 residues. Germline CDR1 and CDR2: WSHSY and SAAADI. V was cut by 6 bases and J by 3 bases, with 10 bases left in between. The CDR3 bases are TGCGCCAGCAGCGGGGGTCTTACAGATACGCAGTATTTT. Amino acids: CASSGGLTDTQYF.